These T cell receptor beta chains were read from a single sample in a study of shared clonotypes between healthy human individuals. The repertoire was sequenced with immunoSEQ multiplex PCR; TCRdb's copy has only in-frame clones and lacks some. The profile shows roughly 300,000 clones, around 86% of them singletons. Sequencing was done on a sample of memory CD8+ T cells sorted from blood. These receptor sequences come from a man aged 18 to 30 in good health. CDR3s include the opening cysteine and the closing phenylalanine or tryptophan. A D gene is named only where the DNA matches it firmly. The listing skips clone size in some rows; elsewhere it reads once, few, many or a size class.

D gene: TRBD2
J gene: TRBJ2-7
clone size: NA
V gene: TRBV13
CDR3 protein: CASSLGLAGGPLSEQYF
CDR3 DNA: TGTGCCAGCAGCTTAGGACTAGCGGGGGGGCCCCTTTCCGAGCAGTACTTC

D gene: NA
J gene: TRBJ2-7
clone size: few
V gene: TRBV7-9
CDR3 protein: CASSSSGGDLNQYEQYF
CDR3 DNA: TGTGCCAGCAGCTCCTCAGGGGGGGATCTCAATCAGTACGAGCAGTACTTC

D gene: TRBD1
J gene: TRBJ1-2
clone size: NA
V gene: TRBV4-1
CDR3 protein: CASSIPGGPPNYGYTF
CDR3 DNA: TGCGCCAGCAGCATCCCAGGGGGGCCTCCTAACTATGGCTACACCTTC

D gene: TRBD1
J gene: TRBJ2-7
clone size: NA
V gene: TRBV5-4
CDR3 protein: CASSPRDRNEQYF
CDR3 DNA: TGTGCCAGCAGCCCGAGGGACAGGAATGAGCAGTACTTC

D gene: NA
J gene: TRBJ1-2
clone size: NA
V gene: TRBV15
CDR3 protein: CATRAHPENYGYTF
CDR3 DNA: TGTGCCACCAGAGCCCACCCAGAGAACTATGGCTACACCTTC

D gene: NA
J gene: TRBJ1-2
clone size: NA
V gene: TRBV7-9
CDR3 protein: CASSFTAGGAGGYTF
CDR3 DNA: TGTGCCAGCAGCTTTACCGCGGGGGGCGCTGGTGGCTACACCTTC

D gene: TRBD2
J gene: TRBJ2-7
clone size: once
V gene: TRBV5-1
CDR3 protein: CASSWLAGIHEQYF
CDR3 DNA: TGCGCCAGCAGCTGGCTAGCGGGGATCCACGAGCAGTACTTC

D gene: NA
J gene: TRBJ1-4
clone size: NA
V gene: TRBV5-1
CDR3 protein: CASSLGRGNEKLFF
CDR3 DNA: TGCGCCAGCAGCTTGGGCAGGGGCAATGAAAAACTGTTTTTT

D gene: NA
J gene: TRBJ1-2
clone size: NA
V gene: TRBV27
CDR3 protein: CASSLGSVGLYGYTF
CDR3 DNA: TGTGCCAGCAGTTTAGGGTCGGTTGGACTCTATGGCTACACCTTC

D gene: TRBD1
J gene: TRBJ1-2
clone size: NA
V gene: TRBV6-5
CDR3 protein: CASSSPDRRAGYTF
CDR3 DNA: TGTGCCAGCAGTTCCCCGGACAGGAGGGCTGGCTACACCTTC

D gene: NA
J gene: TRBJ1-1
clone size: NA
V gene: TRBV10-1
CDR3 protein: CASSPGTVNTEAFF
CDR3 DNA: TGCGCCAGCAGCCCCGGGACGGTTAACACTGAAGCTTTCTTT

D gene: NA
J gene: TRBJ1-1
clone size: once
V gene: TRBV5-6
CDR3 protein: CASSLVAGVPEAFF
CDR3 DNA: TGTGCCAGCAGCTTGGTAGCAGGGGTCCCTGAAGCTTTCTTT

D gene: NA
J gene: TRBJ2-7
clone size: NA
V gene: TRBV28
CDR3 protein: CASSFPTYGFLSSYEQYF
CDR3 DNA: TGTGCCAGCAGTTTTCCCACGTACGGATTTTTAAGCTCCTACGAGCAGTACTTC

D gene: NA
J gene: TRBJ2-1
clone size: NA
V gene: TRBV7-9
CDR3 protein: CASSDHIAATTAGEQFF
CDR3 DNA: TGTGCCAGCAGCGACCACATAGCGGCGACCACTGCCGGTGAGCAGTTCTTC

D gene: NA
J gene: TRBJ1-6
clone size: NA
V gene: TRBV4-3
CDR3 protein: CASSQDPVGPNSPLHF
CDR3 DNA: TGCGCCAGCAGCCAAGATCCCGTGGGACCTAATTCACCCCTCCACTTT

D gene: NA
J gene: TRBJ2-7
clone size: NA
V gene: TRBV9
CDR3 protein: CASSVGGSLRYEQYF
CDR3 DNA: TGTGCCAGCAGCGTAGGTGGTTCCCTACGCTACGAGCAGTACTTC

D gene: NA
J gene: TRBJ2-6
clone size: NA
V gene: TRBV7-9
CDR3 protein: CASSSLGGANVLTF
CDR3 DNA: TGTGCCAGCAGCTCCCTAGGGGGGGCCAACGTCCTGACTTTC

D gene: TRBD1
J gene: TRBJ1-2
clone size: once
V gene: TRBV29-1
CDR3 protein: CSVIPTDRVDGYTF
CDR3 DNA: TGCAGCGTTATACCAACGGACAGGGTAGATGGCTACACCTTC

D gene: NA
J gene: TRBJ2-1
clone size: NA
V gene: TRBV27
CDR3 protein: CASSPTVGRGYNEQFF
CDR3 DNA: TGTGCCAGCAGTCCCACCGTGGGCAGGGGTTACAATGAGCAGTTCTTC

D gene: TRBD1
J gene: TRBJ1-2
clone size: NA
V gene: TRBV7-2
CDR3 protein: CASSLAGQVPHINYGYTF
CDR3 DNA: TGTGCCAGCAGCTTAGCAGGACAGGTTCCCCACATTAACTATGGCTACACCTTC

D gene: TRBD2
J gene: TRBJ2-3
clone size: NA
V gene: TRBV30
CDR3 protein: CAWQGGLAGYTDTQYF
CDR3 DNA: TGTGCCTGGCAAGGCGGACTAGCGGGATACACAGATACGCAGTATTTT

D gene: NA
J gene: TRBJ2-1
clone size: NA
V gene: TRBV11-2
CDR3 protein: CASSSQGPSYNEQFF
CDR3 DNA: TGTGCCAGCAGCTCCCAGGGTCCCTCCTACAATGAGCAGTTCTTC

D gene: TRBD1
J gene: TRBJ1-2
clone size: NA
V gene: TRBV6-1
CDR3 protein: CASSEVLTGGGYGYTF
CDR3 DNA: TGTGCCAGCAGTGAAGTATTAACAGGGGGCGGTTATGGCTACACCTTC

D gene: NA
J gene: TRBJ2-7
clone size: once
V gene: TRBV7-9
CDR3 protein: CASSLVSLGRPEQYF
CDR3 DNA: TGTGCCAGCAGCTTAGTAAGCTTGGGACGTCCCGAGCAGTACTTC

D gene: NA
J gene: TRBJ2-5
clone size: NA
V gene: TRBV11-2
CDR3 protein: CASSLVEETQYF
CDR3 DNA: TGTGCCAGCAGCTTAGTTGAAGAGACCCAGTACTTC